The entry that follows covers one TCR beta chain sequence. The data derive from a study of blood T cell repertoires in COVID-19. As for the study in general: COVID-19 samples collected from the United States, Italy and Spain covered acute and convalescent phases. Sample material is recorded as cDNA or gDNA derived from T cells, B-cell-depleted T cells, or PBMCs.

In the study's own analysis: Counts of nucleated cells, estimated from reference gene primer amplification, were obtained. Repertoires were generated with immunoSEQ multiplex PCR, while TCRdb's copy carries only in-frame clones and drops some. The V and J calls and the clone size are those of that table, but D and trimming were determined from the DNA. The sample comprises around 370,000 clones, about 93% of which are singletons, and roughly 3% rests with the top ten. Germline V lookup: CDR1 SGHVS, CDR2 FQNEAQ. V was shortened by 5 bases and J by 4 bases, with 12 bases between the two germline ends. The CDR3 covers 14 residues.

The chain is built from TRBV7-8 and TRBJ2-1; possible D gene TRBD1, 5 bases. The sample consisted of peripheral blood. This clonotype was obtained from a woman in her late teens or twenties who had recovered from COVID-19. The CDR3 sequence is CASSLETVYNEQFF. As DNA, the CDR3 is TGTGCCAGCAGCCTGGAGACAGTTTACAATGAGCAGTTCTTC.